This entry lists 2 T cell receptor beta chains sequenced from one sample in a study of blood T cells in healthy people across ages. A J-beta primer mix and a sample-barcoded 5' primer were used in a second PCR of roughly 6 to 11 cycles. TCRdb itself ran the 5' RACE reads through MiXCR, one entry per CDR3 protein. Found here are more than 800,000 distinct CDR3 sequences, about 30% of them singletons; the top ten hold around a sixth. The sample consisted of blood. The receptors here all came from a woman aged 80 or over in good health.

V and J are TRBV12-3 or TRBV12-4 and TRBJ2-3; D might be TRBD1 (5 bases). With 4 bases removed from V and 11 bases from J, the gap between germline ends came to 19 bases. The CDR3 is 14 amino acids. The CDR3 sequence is CASSYAGLTDVQYF. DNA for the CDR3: TGTGCCAGCAGTTATGCAGGGCTTACAGATGTGCAGTATTTT.

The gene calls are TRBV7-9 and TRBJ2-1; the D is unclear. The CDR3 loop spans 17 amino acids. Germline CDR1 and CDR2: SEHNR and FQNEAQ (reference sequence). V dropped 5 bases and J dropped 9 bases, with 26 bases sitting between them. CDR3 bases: TGTGCCAGCAGCATTCGGACCGGGCCCTCCCAGAAAAGTGAGCAGTTCTTC. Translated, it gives CASSIRTGPSQKSEQFF.